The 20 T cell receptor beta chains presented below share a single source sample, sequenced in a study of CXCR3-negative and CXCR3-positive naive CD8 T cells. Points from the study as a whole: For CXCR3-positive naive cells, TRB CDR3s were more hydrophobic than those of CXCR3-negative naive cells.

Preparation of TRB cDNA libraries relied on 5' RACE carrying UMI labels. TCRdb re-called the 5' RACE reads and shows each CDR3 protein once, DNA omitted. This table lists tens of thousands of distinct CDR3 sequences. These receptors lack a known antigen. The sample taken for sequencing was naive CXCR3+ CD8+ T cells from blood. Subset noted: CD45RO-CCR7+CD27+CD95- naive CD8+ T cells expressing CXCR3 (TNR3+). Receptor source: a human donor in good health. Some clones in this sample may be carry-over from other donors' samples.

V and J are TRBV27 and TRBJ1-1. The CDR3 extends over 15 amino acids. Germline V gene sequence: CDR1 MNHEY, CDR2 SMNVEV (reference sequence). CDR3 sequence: CASSLASWGNTEAFF.

This CDR3 is CASSLVSSGANVLTF. V usage is TRBV28 and J usage is TRBJ2-6. Per germline, CDR1 MDHEN and CDR2 SYDVKM. The length of the CDR3 is 15 residues.

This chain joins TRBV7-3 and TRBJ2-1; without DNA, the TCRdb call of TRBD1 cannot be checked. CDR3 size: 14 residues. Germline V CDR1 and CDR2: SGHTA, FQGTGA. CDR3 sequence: CASSPNPREHEQFF.

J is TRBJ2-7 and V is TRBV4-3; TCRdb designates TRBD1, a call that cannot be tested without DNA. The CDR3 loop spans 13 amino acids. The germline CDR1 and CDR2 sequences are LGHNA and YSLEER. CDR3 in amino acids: CASSQAQGGEQYF.

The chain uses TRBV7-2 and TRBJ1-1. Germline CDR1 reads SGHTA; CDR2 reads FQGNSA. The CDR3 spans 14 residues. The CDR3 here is CASSLEDTYTEAFF.

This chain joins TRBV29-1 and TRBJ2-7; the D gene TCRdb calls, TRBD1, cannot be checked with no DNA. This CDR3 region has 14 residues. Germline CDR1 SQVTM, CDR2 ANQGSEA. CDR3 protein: CSASPGQAPYEQYF.

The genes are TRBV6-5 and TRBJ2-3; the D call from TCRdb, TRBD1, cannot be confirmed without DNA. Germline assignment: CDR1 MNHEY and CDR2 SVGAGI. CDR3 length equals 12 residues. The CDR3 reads CASRATVDTQYF.

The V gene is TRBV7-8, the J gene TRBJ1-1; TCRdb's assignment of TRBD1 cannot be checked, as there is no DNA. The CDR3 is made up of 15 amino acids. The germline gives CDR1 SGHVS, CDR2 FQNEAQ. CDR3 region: CASSLGVGVRTEAFF.

The CDR3 loop is CASSSAGYEQYF. J is TRBJ2-7 and V is TRBV7-2. The CDR3 runs 12 residues. CDR1 is SGHTA and CDR2 is FQGNSA in the germline V gene.

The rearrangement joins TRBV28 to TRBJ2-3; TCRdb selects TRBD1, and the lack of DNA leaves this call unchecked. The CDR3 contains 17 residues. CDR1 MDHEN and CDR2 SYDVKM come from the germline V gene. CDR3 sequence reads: CASSSMGQAERTDTQYF.

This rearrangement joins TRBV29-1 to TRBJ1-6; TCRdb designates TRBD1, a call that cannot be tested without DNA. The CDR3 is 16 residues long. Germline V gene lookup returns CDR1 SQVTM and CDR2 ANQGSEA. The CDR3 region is CSVSDPGTGNNSPLHF.

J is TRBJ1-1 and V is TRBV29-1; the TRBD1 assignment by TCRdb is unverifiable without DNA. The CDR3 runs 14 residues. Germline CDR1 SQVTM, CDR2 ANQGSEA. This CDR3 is CSVDGGSINTEAFF.

The CDR3 sequence: CASSLSITNEQFF. This sequence joins TRBV28 and TRBJ2-1. The CDR3 totals 13 residues. CDR1 and CDR2 from the germline V gene are MDHEN and SYDVKM. The variable domain in full, with the rest retrieved from reference TRBV28 and TRBJ2-1, is DVKVTQSSRYLVKRTGEKVFLECVQDMDHENMFWYRQDPGLGLRLIYFSYDVKMKEKGDIPEGYSVSREKKERFSLILESASTNQTSMYLCASSLSITNEQFFGPGTRLTVL.

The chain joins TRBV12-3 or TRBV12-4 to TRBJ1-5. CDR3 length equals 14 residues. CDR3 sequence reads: CASSLGAWEQPQHF.

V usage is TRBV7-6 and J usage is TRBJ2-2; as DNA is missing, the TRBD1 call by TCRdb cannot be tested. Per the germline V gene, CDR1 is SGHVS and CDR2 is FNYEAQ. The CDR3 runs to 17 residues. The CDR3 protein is CASSLVGDRAGTGELFF.

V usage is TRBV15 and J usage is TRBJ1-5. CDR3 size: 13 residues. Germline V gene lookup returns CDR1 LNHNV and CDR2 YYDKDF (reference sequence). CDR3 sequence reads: CATSRDGDQPQHF.

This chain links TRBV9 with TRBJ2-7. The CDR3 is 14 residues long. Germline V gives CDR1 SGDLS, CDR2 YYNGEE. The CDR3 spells CASSVEVGSYEQYF.

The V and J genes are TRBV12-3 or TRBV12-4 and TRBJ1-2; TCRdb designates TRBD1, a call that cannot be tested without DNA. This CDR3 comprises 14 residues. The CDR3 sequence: CASSGTGHPYGYTF.

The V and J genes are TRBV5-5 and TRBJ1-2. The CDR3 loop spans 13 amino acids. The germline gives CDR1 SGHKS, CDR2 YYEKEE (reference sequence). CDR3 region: CASSLEVGYGYTF.

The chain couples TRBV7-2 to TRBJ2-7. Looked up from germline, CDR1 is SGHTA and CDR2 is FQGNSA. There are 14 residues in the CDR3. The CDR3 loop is CASSLVTSSYEQYF.